This TCR beta chain was recovered during a study of T-cell memory formation after mild COVID-19. Study-wide findings and caveats: Researchers report contracting CD4+ clones mostly in CM and EM, with CD8+ clones in EMRA.

Germline V lookup: CDR1 SEHNR, CDR2 FQNEAQ (reference sequence). V lost 8 bases and J 4 bases, leaving 15 bases between the germline ends. This CDR3 is 14 amino acids long. A remark on this clonotype: Its antigen remains unknown.

MiXCR was run by TCRdb on the 5' RACE reads, yielding one entry per CDR3 protein. The data hold under 300,000 distinct CDR3 sequences, with around 8% observed a single time. The sample comprised PBMCs or a T cell subset sorted from them (not recorded which). The rearrangement joins TRBV7-9 to TRBJ1-5, with D maybe TRBD1 (6 bases). This clonotype was obtained from a man aged 18 to 29 who had mild COVID-19 (a few samples of this study predate the infection). Cell type and time point are not known. CDR3 region: CASGGDRRNQPQHF. CDR3 nucleotide sequence: TGTGCCAGCGGGGGAGACAGGAGAAATCAGCCCCAGCATTTT.